This T cell receptor (beta chain) was recovered during a study of a mutant IDH1 vaccine in newly diagnosed glioma. Study-level background: First vaccine doses came 4-6 weeks after radiotherapy alone, or with temozolomide cycles. Study results and caveats: Among all patients, vaccine-induced immune responses occurred in around 94%. Shifts in the top peripheral T cell clonotypes seemed unrelated to pseudoprogression.

The sample's time point: week 5, during vaccination. The content of each vaccine dose was 300 ug of mutant IDH1 20-mer peptide, and topical imiquimod accompanied it. Sequencing was performed with immunoSEQ multiplex PCR; in TCRdb, only in-frame clones are kept and a portion is missing. In the table there are tens of thousands of clones, approximately 80% of which are singletons. Regarding this clone: Its matching antigen is unknown.

The CDR3 covers 15 residues. The germline V gene has CDR1 SQVTM and CDR2 ANQGSEA. Trimming removed 6 bases at V and 0 bases at J, with 17 bases between. This sequence originates from a man aged 40-49 years with glioma. The rearrangement joins TRBV29-1 to TRBJ1-1; a possible D gene is TRBD1 (6 bases). The sequences come from PBMCs, collected from a glioma patient whose treatment included an IDH1 peptide vaccine. Here the CDR3 reads CSVGTRQDVNTEAFF. Here the CDR3 DNA reads TGCAGCGTGGGTACCCGACAGGACGTGAACACTGAAGCTTTCTTT.